A single sample gave rise to the 32 T cell receptor beta chains below, sequenced in a study of technical replicates of blood from a handful of donors. Clones were read by immunoSEQ multiplex PCR, and TCRdb kept only the in-frame ones, dropping some. The profile shows over 70,000 clones, more than 90% of them singletons. Sequenced material: T cells isolated from PBMCs. The receptors were gathered from a human donor in good health.

This clone was seen only once. CDR3 region: CASRVTTGSGNTIYF. The CDR3 nucleotides read TGTGCCAGCAGAGTGACGACGGGCTCTGGAAACACCATATATTTT. The chain couples TRBV6-1 to TRBJ1-3; D gene uncertain. Trimming removed 6 bases from V and 0 bases from J, with 12 bases in between. Germline CDR1 MNHNS, CDR2 SASEGT. This CDR3 spans 15 amino acids.

V usage is TRBV7-8 and J usage is TRBJ2-2, with TRBD1 identical over 8 bases. Germline CDR1 is SGHVS and CDR2 is FQNEAQ. Losses at the gene ends were 7 bases for V and 0 bases for J; bases not matched to a gene: 4. This CDR3 comprises 15 residues. The CDR3 DNA reads as TGTGCCAGCATTTTGACAGGGGCGAACACCGGGGAGCTGTTTTTT. Its protein product is CASILTGANTGELFF.

This chain uses TRBV7-6 with TRBJ2-2; 13 positions agree with TRBD2. Germline CDR1 is SGHVS and CDR2 is FNYEAQ. After removal of 5 bases from V and 7 bases from J, the junction contained 4 bases not matched to a gene. The CDR3 has 15 residues. The CDR3 here is CASSDRLAGGGELFF. CDR3 sequence (DNA): TGTGCCAGCAGCGATAGACTAGCGGGAGGCGGGGAGCTGTTTTTT.

This chain uses TRBV10-3 with TRBJ2-5; 11 bases are a match to TRBD2. V lost 3 bases to trimming and J lost 1 base; unmatched junction nucleotides: 1. CDR3 length equals 15 residues. Germline CDR1 ENHRY, CDR2 SYGVKD. In DNA, the CDR3 is TGTGCCATCAGTGACCTAGCGGGAGGCCAAGAGACCCAGTACTTC. The encoded protein is CAISDLAGGQETQYF.

This clone is a singleton in its sample. The chain couples TRBV7-3 to TRBJ2-3; 14 nucleotides agree with TRBD2. The CDR3 covers 19 residues. J lost 4 bases, V lost 1 base, and 10 bases had no gene match. CDR1 is SGHTA and CDR2 is FQGTGA in the germline V gene. CDR3 DNA sequence: TGTGCCAGCAGCTTAAAGGGGGGGACTAGCGGGAGCTCGGCAGATACGCAGTATTTT. Protein: CASSLKGGTSGSSADTQYF.

V usage is TRBV6-5 and J usage is TRBJ2-7; 7 nucleotides match TRBD1. With 8 bases clipped from V and 0 bases from J, the junction kept 7 bases outside the gene matches. The CDR3 has 14 residues. In germline, CDR1 is MNHEY, CDR2 SVGAGI. For the CDR3, the DNA is TGTGCCAGCGCCATTGGACAGGCCTCCTACGAGCAGTACTTC. Its translation: CASAIGQASYEQYF.

This chain joins TRBV5-3 and TRBJ2-7; maybe TRBD2 (5 bases). TRBV5-3 is marked as an open reading frame, function uncertain. The CDR3 has 12 amino acids. Trimming cost V 0 bases and J 6 bases, with 7 bases left between them. CDR3 region: CARSLDSGEQYF. The CDR3, as DNA: TGTGCCAGAAGCTTGGACAGCGGCGAGCAGTACTTC.

This chain uses TRBV5-1 with TRBJ2-6; no clear D gene. The V end lost 4 bases, the J end lost 1 base, and 21 bases lay between the germline ends. This CDR3 has 19 residues. The germline gives CDR1 SGHRS, CDR2 YFSETQ. CDR3 DNA sequence: TGCGCCAGCAGCCAATTACCGGGTCCCCTCGGGTCTGGGGCCAACGTCCTGACTTTC. It translates to CASSQLPGPLGSGANVLTF.

The J gene is TRBJ2-3, the V gene TRBV11-3, with 7 positions matching TRBD1. Germline-derived CDR1 and CDR2 are SGHNT and YENEEA. V dropped 8 bases and J dropped 4; count of bases not matched to a gene: 6. This CDR3 is built from 13 residues. Here the CDR3 reads CASSPGGADTQYF. As DNA, the CDR3 is TGTGCCAGCTCCCCAGGGGGAGCAGATACGCAGTATTTT.

The chain joins TRBV6-4 to TRBJ2-2, with 7 bases identical to TRBD1. The CDR3 loop spans 15 amino acids. Germline assignment: CDR1 MRHNA and CDR2 SNTAGT. Losses at the gene ends were 0 bases for V and 5 bases for J; bases not matched to a gene: 3. CDR3 sequence: CASSDSDRETGELFF. For the CDR3, the DNA is TGTGCCAGCAGTGACTCCGACAGGGAAACCGGGGAGCTGTTTTTT.

This clone was counted a single time. The gene calls are TRBV27 and TRBJ1-1, with 9 bases that match TRBD1. In germline, CDR1 is MNHEY, CDR2 SMNVEV (reference sequence). V lost 10 bases and J lost 4; bases outside the gene matches: 4. This CDR3 region has 12 residues. CDR3 bases: TGTGCCACCTGGACAGGGGCCACTGAAGCTTTCTTT. Its protein product is CATWTGATEAFF.

The chain employs TRBV28 and TRBJ1-5, with no clear D. The germline gives CDR1 MDHEN, CDR2 SYDVKM. Trimming cost V 6 bases and J 0 bases, with 9 bases left between them. The CDR3 loop spans 14 amino acids. The CDR3 is CASSTIDSNQPQHF. CDR3 nucleotide sequence: TGTGCCAGCAGCACAATTGATAGCAATCAGCCCCAGCATTTT.

The table lists this clone with a count of one. The chain links TRBV14 to TRBJ1-4; D is unclear. The V gene lost 3 bases and the J gene lost 3 bases, with 8 bases spanning the gap. This CDR3 region has 14 residues. Germline V gives CDR1 SGHDN, CDR2 FVKESK. The CDR3 here is CASSHRFANEKLFF. The CDR3, as DNA: TGTGCCAGCAGCCACAGATTTGCTAATGAAAAACTGTTTTTT.

J is TRBJ1-5 and V is TRBV6-5; D is undetermined. The V and J ends lost 0 bases and 3 bases respectively, with 6 bases between them. CDR1 is MNHEY and CDR2 is SVGAGI in the germline V gene. CDR3 length equals 14 residues. The CDR3 DNA reads as TGTGCCAGCAGTTACTCGAGCCCCAATCAGCCCCAGCATTTT. Protein: CASSYSSPNQPQHF.

V usage is TRBV18 and J usage is TRBJ1-2; D gene unclear. This CDR3 has 16 residues. V shed 1 base and J shed 0 bases, with 12 bases lying between them. Germline CDR1 is KGHSH and CDR2 is LQKENI. CDR3 sequence: CASSPQSTAANYGYTF. The CDR3 coding sequence is TGTGCCAGCTCACCACAGTCAACAGCAGCTAACTATGGCTACACCTTC.

V gene TRBV19 combines with J gene TRBJ1-1; D remains ambiguous. The V end lost 1 base, the J end lost 5 bases, and 8 bases lay between the germline ends. Germline CDR1 reads LNHDA; CDR2 reads SQIVND (reference sequence). This CDR3 spans 13 amino acids. CDR3 region: CASSIVPGTEAFF. In nucleotides, the CDR3 is TGTGCCAGTAGTATAGTTCCAGGAACTGAAGCTTTCTTT.

This clone was counted a single time. The V and J genes are TRBV4-3 and TRBJ2-7; D is unclear. The V end lost 0 bases, the J end lost 0 bases, and 9 bases lay between the germline ends. Germline lookup yields CDR1 LGHNA and CDR2 YSLEER. This CDR3 contains 15 residues. In DNA, the CDR3 is TGCGCCAGCAGCCAAGATCTAACTGCCTCCTACGAGCAGTACTTC. The encoded protein is CASSQDLTASYEQYF.

V and J are TRBV19 and TRBJ2-7, with 9 bases identical to TRBD1. Germline CDR1 LNHDA, CDR2 SQIVND (reference sequence). The J segment lost 5 bases and the V segment lost 5 bases, leaving 4 bases of the junction unmatched. There are 13 residues in the CDR3. As DNA, the CDR3 is TGTGCCAGTAGTGGACAGGGGACCAACGAGCAGTACTTC. This encodes CASSGQGTNEQYF.

J is TRBJ2-7 and V is TRBV9; TRBD2 aligns across 10 bases. J was trimmed by 4 bases and V by 0 bases; bases with no gene match: 4. CDR3 length: 15 residues. Germline CDR1 and CDR2: SGDLS and YYNGEE. The DNA for the CDR3 is TGTGCCAGCAGCGTAGCACTAGCGGGAAATTACGAGCAGTACTTC. Amino acid sequence: CASSVALAGNYEQYF.

The sample holds one count of this clone. This rearrangement joins TRBV7-2 to TRBJ2-3; D remains ambiguous. Germline CDR1 is SGHTA and CDR2 is FQGNSA. The CDR3 has 15 residues. V was cut by 2 bases and J by 4 bases, with 13 bases left in between. The CDR3 DNA sequence: TGTGCCAGCAGCTTATCCAGTAGCTTCCCAGATACGCAGTATTTT. It encodes CASSLSSSFPDTQYF.

Only one count was recorded for this clone. This chain connects TRBV6-1 to TRBJ2-3; 7 positions agree with TRBD2. The CDR3 runs to 14 residues. The V and J ends lost 5 bases and 6 bases, in that order; junction bases with no gene match: 8. Germline CDR1 is MNHNS and CDR2 is SASEGT. CDR3 loop: CASSTLATGDTQYF. The CDR3 DNA reads as TGTGCCAGCAGTACACTAGCGACCGGGGATACGCAGTATTTT.

The chain links TRBV7-3 to TRBJ2-7; possibly TRBD2 for D (6 bases). Trimming removed 2 bases at V and 0 bases at J, with 14 bases between. The CDR3 runs to 16 residues. Germline CDR1 is SGHTA and CDR2 is FQGTGA. CDR3 loop: CASSLDGRDSSYEQYF. The DNA of the CDR3 is TGTGCCAGCAGCTTAGACGGGCGGGATTCCTCCTACGAGCAGTACTTC. Full variable domain (missing parts from reference TRBV7-3 and TRBJ2-7): GAGVSQTPSNKVTEKGKYVELRCDPISGHTALYWYRQSLGQGPEFLIYFQGTGAADDSGLPNDRFFAVRPEGSVSTLKIQRTERGDSAVYLCASSLDGRDSSYEQYFGPGTRLTVT.

The V and J genes are TRBV7-2 and TRBJ1-5, with a weak D call TRBD1 (5 bases). The V gene's germline CDR1 is SGHTA and CDR2 FQGNSA. The CDR3 length is 16 residues. V lost 4 bases and J 2 bases, leaving 15 bases between the germline ends. In nucleotides, the CDR3 is TGTGCCAGCAGCTCGAACTCAGGGTTGGGCAATCAGCCCCAGCATTTT. It is translated as CASSSNSGLGNQPQHF.

The chain is built from TRBV7-8 and TRBJ2-3; TRBD2 agrees at 12 bases. CDR1 and CDR2 from the germline V gene are SGHVS and FQNEAQ. V was pared by 7 bases and J by 1 base, with 12 bases of the junction left unmatched. The CDR3 sequence is 18 residues long. CDR3 sequence (DNA): TGTGCCAGCACCAGAGGACTAGCGGGAAAAAAGGGCACAGATACGCAGTATTTT. It yields the protein CASTRGLAGKKGTDTQYF.

The chain uses TRBV5-1 and TRBJ1-1, with D hard to call. Germline CDR1 reads SGHRS; CDR2 reads YFSETQ. The CDR3 contains 13 residues. V lost 3 bases and J 8 bases, leaving 14 bases between the germline ends. The DNA of the CDR3 is TGCGCCAGCAGCTGGGAGCCCAATGCCGAAGCTTTCTTT. Translating gives CASSWEPNAEAFF. The whole variable domain, remainder taken from reference TRBV5-1 and TRBJ1-1, is KAGVTQTPRYLIKTRGQQVTLSCSPISGHRSVSWYQQTPGQGLQFLFEYFSETQRNKGNFPGRFSGRQFSNSRSEMNVSTLELGDSALYLCASSWEPNAEAFFGQGTRLTVV.

V gene TRBV28 combines with J gene TRBJ2-1, with a tentative D call TRBD2 (6 bases). The CDR3 totals 15 residues. Germline V gene data show CDR1 as MDHEN and CDR2 as SYDVKM. Trimming left V 7 bases short and J 2 bases short, with 15 bases between. CDR3 residues: CASTTVADAYNEQFF. CDR3 nucleotides: TGTGCCAGCACAACGGTAGCGGACGCCTACAATGAGCAGTTCTTC.

The V call is TRBV18, the J call TRBJ1-2; 8 bases are shared with TRBD1. V trimming: 3 bases; J trimming: 4 bases; junction bases outside the gene matches: 4. Germline V gene data show CDR1 as KGHSH and CDR2 as LQKENI. The CDR3 runs to 14 residues. The CDR3 DNA reads as TGTGCCAGCTCACCGCAGGGGGCGTTCTATGGCTACACCTTC. Amino acid sequence: CASSPQGAFYGYTF. Looking up the rest from reference TRBV18 and TRBJ1-2 gives the full variable domain: NAGVMQNPRHLVRRRGQEARLRCSPMKGHSHVYWYRQLPEEGLKFMVYLQKENIIDESGMPKERFSAEFPKEGPSILRIQQVVRGDSAAYFCASSPQGAFYGYTFGSGTRLTVV.

This clone appeared once. The CDR3 nucleotides are TGTGCCAGCTCATCACAGGGGGCATACGAGCAGTACTTC. Translation: CASSSQGAYEQYF. The gene calls are TRBV18 and TRBJ2-7; TRBD1 matches at 9 bases. Germline V gives CDR1 KGHSH, CDR2 LQKENI. Unmatched junction bases numbered 3, after V lost 5 bases and J lost 4 bases. The CDR3 extends over 13 amino acids. The whole variable domain, remainder taken from reference TRBV18 and TRBJ2-7, is NAGVMQNPRHLVRRRGQEARLRCSPMKGHSHVYWYRQLPEEGLKFMVYLQKENIIDESGMPKERFSAEFPKEGPSILRIQQVVRGDSAAYFCASSSQGAYEQYFGPGTRLTVT.

This clone was found a few times. The chain joins TRBV14 to TRBJ1-1, with D possibly matching TRBD1 (5 bases). The CDR3 loop spans 13 amino acids. The V end lost 7 bases, the J end lost 5 bases, and 14 bases lay between the germline ends. CDR1 and CDR2 (germline): SGHDN, FVKESK. The CDR3 DNA sequence: TGTGCCAGCACCGTTATGACAGCGACTGAAGCTTTCTTT. It specifies CASTVMTATEAFF.

Here the CDR3 DNA reads TGTGCCAGTACAGGGTGGGAGACCCAGTACTTC. It codes for CASTGWETQYF. The chain carries TRBV2 and TRBJ2-5, with D tentatively TRBD1 (6 bases). Germline CDR1 reads SNHLY; CDR2 reads FYNNEI. The germline V and J ends were trimmed by 9 bases and 5 bases, with 10 bases remaining between them. This CDR3 has 11 amino acids. Full variable domain (outside the CDR3, taken from reference TRBV2 and TRBJ2-5): EPEVTQTPSHQVTQMGQEVILRCVPISNHLYFYWYRQILGQKVEFLVSFYNNEISEKSEIFDDQFSVERPDGSNFTLKIRSTKLEDSAMYFCASTGWETQYFGPGTRLLVL.

The rearrangement uses TRBV2 and TRBJ2-1, with TRBD2 matching over 8 bases. This CDR3 spans 16 amino acids. With V trimmed by 10 bases and J by 1 base, 12 bases remained unmatched. Germline CDR1 is SNHLY and CDR2 is FYNNEI. The CDR3 is CATRRTGGGSYNEQFF. CDR3 bases: TGTGCCACACGAAGGACGGGAGGGGGATCCTACAATGAGCAGTTCTTC.

CDR3: CASSVTTGPGNTIYF. In DNA, the CDR3 is TGTGCCAGCAGCGTAACGACAGGGCCCGGAAACACCATATATTTT. The chain combines TRBV9 with TRBJ1-3; the match to TRBD1 covers 7 bases. Per germline, CDR1 SGDLS and CDR2 YYNGEE. The ends lost 1 base at V and 4 bases at J; junction bases unmatched: 5. This CDR3 comprises 15 residues.